Listed below are T cell receptor beta chains from one sample, sequenced in a study of OX40 agonist ivuxolimab in advanced cancers. The protocol was immunoSEQ multiplex PCR, while the TCRdb copy is restricted to in-frame clones and leaves out a portion. The sample records approximately 26,000 clones, about 77% being singletons. The source material was CD4+ or CD8+ T cells sorted from blood, sampled in a trial of the OX40 agonist ivuxolimab. Every receptor here comes from an adult with an advanced solid tumor such as melanoma, head and neck, liver or kidney cancer. The CDR3 runs from the conserved cysteine through the conserved F or W. A D gene is named only where the DNA matches it firmly. Where a row states a size, it is once, few, many or the class of an expanded clone; other rows omit it.

d_call | cdr3_length | j_call | clone_size | v_call | cdr3_aa | cdr3_nt
TRBD2 | 16 | TRBJ2-1 | . | TRBV6-6 | CASSYFGTSGGNEQFF | TGTGCCAGCAGTTACTTTGGGACTAGCGGGGGGAATGAGCAGTTCTTC
TRBD2 | 16 | TRBJ2-1 | . | TRBV11-2 | CASSLVSSGAYNEQFF | TGTGCCAGCAGCTTAGTGTCTAGCGGGGCTTACAATGAGCAGTTCTTC
. | 15 | TRBJ2-4 | . | TRBV7-9 | CASSSNSLAKNIQYF | TGTGCCAGCAGCTCGAACAGCCTAGCCAAAAACATTCAGTACTTC
. | 17 | TRBJ2-7 | few | TRBV6-4 | CASSDSITSEPDYEQYF | TGTGCCAGCAGTGACTCGATCACGTCGGAACCGGATTACGAGCAGTACTTC
. | 14 | TRBJ1-5 | . | TRBV6-5 | CASSYSNGNQPQHF | TGTGCCAGCAGTTACTCGAACGGTAATCAGCCCCAGCATTTT
. | 13 | TRBJ1-6 | . | TRBV9 | CASSVGGNSPLHF | TGTGCCAGCAGCGTAGGTGGAAATTCACCCCTCCACTTT
TRBD1 | 16 | TRBJ2-7 | . | TRBV27 | CASSPTPGTGTYEQYF | TGTGCCAGCAGTCCGACTCCCGGGACAGGGACCTACGAGCAGTACTTC
. | 15 | TRBJ1-5 | few | TRBV6-5 | CASSYSSGQGQPQHF | TGTGCCAGCAGTTACTCGAGTGGTCAAGGTCAGCCCCAGCATTTT
. | 17 | TRBJ1-3 | . | TRBV4-3 | CASSQDVGGLQGNTIYF | TGCGCCAGCAGCCAAGATGTGGGGGGGCTCCAGGGAAACACCATATATTTT
. | 12 | TRBJ2-7 | . | TRBV29-1 | CSVETDNYEQYF | TGCAGCGTGGAGACAGACAACTACGAGCAGTACTTC
. | 14 | TRBJ1-2 | . | TRBV7-6 | CASSLDGGTYGYTF | TGTGCCAGCAGCTTAGATGGGGGTACCTATGGCTACACCTTC
TRBD1 | 14 | TRBJ1-6 | . | TRBV11-2 | CASRRQGQGSPLHF | TGTGCCAGCAGACGACAGGGGCAGGGCTCACCCCTCCACTTT
TRBD1 | 14 | TRBJ2-5 | . | TRBV5-4 | CASSLPGGRETQYF | TGTGCCAGCAGCTTACCAGGGGGCCGGGAGACCCAGTACTTC
. | 16 | TRBJ1-1 | . | TRBV19 | CASSAQGSGLGTEAFF | TGTGCCAGTAGTGCACAGGGTTCGGGGCTCGGCACTGAAGCTTTCTTT
. | 11 | TRBJ1-1 | few | TRBV6-5 | CASRGGTEAFF | TGTGCCAGCAGGGGGGGAACTGAAGCTTTCTTT
TRBD2 | 15 | TRBJ2-7 | . | TRBV30 | CAWRVGAGGPYEQYF | TGTGCCTGGCGGGTCGGGGCGGGGGGGCCGTACGAGCAGTACTTC
. | 15 | TRBJ2-5 | . | TRBV7-9 | CASSPYPARAETQYF | TGTGCCAGCAGCCCCTACCCAGCCCGGGCAGAGACCCAGTACTTC
TRBD1 | 14 | TRBJ1-6 | . | TRBV7-9 | CASSLGQGVSPLHF | TGTGCCAGCAGCTTGGGACAGGGGGTTTCACCCCTCCACTTT
. | 13 | TRBJ2-7 | . | TRBV19 | CASSPRVRYEQYF | TGTGCCAGTAGTCCACGGGTTCGCTACGAGCAGTACTTC
. | 13 | TRBJ1-2 | . | TRBV5-4 | CASSFGRAGGYTF | TGTGCCAGCAGCTTCGGCCGAGCGGGAGGCTACACCTTC
. | 15 | TRBJ2-5 | . | TRBV4-3 | CASSQDETVQETQYF | TGCGCCAGCAGCCAAGATGAAACCGTTCAAGAGACCCAGTACTTC
. | 13 | TRBJ2-7 | few | TRBV2 | CASSDRMTYEQYF | TGTGCCAGCAGTGACAGGATGACCTACGAGCAGTACTTC
. | 13 | TRBJ2-7 | . | TRBV30 | CAWSVVDSGEQYF | TGTGCCTGGAGTGTGGTGGACAGCGGAGAGCAGTACTTC
. | 12 | TRBJ2-5 | . | TRBV7-6 | CASSGYQETQYF | TGTGCCAGCAGCGGATACCAAGAGACCCAGTACTTC
TRBD2 | 17 | TRBJ2-3 | . | TRBV9 | CASSAPTSGGNTDTQYF | TGTGCCAGCAGCGCACCGACTAGCGGGGGGAACACAGATACGCAGTATTTT
. | 12 | TRBJ2-7 | large | TRBV7-9 | CASSLGAYEQYF | TGTGCCAGCAGCTTGGGGGCCTACGAGCAGTACTTC
TRBD2 | 15 | TRBJ2-1 | . | TRBV5-1 | CASSPTSGGYNEQFF | TGCGCCAGCAGCCCTACTAGCGGGGGCTACAATGAGCAGTTCTTC
. | 18 | TRBJ2-1 | . | TRBV2 | CASSYSPRAGSPYNEQFF | TGTGCCAGCAGTTACAGCCCCAGAGCGGGTAGCCCCTACAATGAGCAGTTCTTC
. | 14 | TRBJ1-5 | . | TRBV2 | CASSPRMSNQPQHF | TGTGCCAGCAGCCCCAGGATGAGCAATCAGCCCCAGCATTTT
TRBD2 | 13 | TRBJ2-7 | medium-sized | TRBV9 | CASSSGGSYEQYF | TGTGCCAGTTCTAGCGGGGGCTCTTACGAGCAGTACTTC
. | 16 | TRBJ2-5 | . | TRBV7-2 | CASSLARFQAQETQYF | TGTGCCAGCAGCTTAGCGCGTTTCCAGGCACAAGAGACCCAGTACTTC
. | 14 | TRBJ1-5 | . | TRBV4-3 | CASSQGSGGQPQHF | TGCGCCAGCAGCCAAGGGTCAGGAGGTCAGCCCCAGCATTTT
TRBD2 | 16 | TRBJ2-1 | . | TRBV9 | CASSVSSGGAPGEQFF | TGTGCCAGCAGCGTTTCTAGCGGGGGGGCCCCTGGTGAGCAGTTCTTC
. | 14 | TRBJ1-1 | . | TRBV7-9 | CASSLPGPRTEAFF | TGTGCCAGCAGCTTACCCGGGCCCCGGACTGAAGCTTTCTTT
. | 13 | TRBJ2-7 | . | TRBV15 | CATSRDGAYEQYF | TGTGCCACCAGCAGAGATGGGGCCTACGAGCAGTACTTC
. | 13 | TRBJ1-2 | . | TRBV29-1 | CSVEFGSMATRAF | TGCAGCGTTGAATTCGGCTCGATGGCGACGAGGGCCTTC
TRBD1 | 15 | TRBJ2-7 | . | TRBV7-2 | CASSWPGQGVHEQYF | TGTGCCAGCAGCTGGCCGGGACAGGGGGTCCACGAGCAGTACTTC
. | 13 | TRBJ1-2 | medium-sized | TRBV6-5 | CASSYQGRGGYTF | TGTGCCAGCAGTTACCAGGGTAGGGGAGGCTACACCTTC
TRBD1 | 17 | TRBJ2-4 | . | TRBV4-3 | CASSQEGTGGSWNIQYF | TGCGCCAGCAGCCAAGAGGGGACAGGGGGAAGTTGGAACATTCAGTACTTC
TRBD2 | 15 | TRBJ2-7 | . | TRBV25-1 | CASSEGAGGYYEQYF | TGTGCCAGCAGTGAAGGGGCGGGGGGGTACTACGAGCAGTACTTC
. | 17 | TRBJ1-2 | few | TRBV13 | CASSLGEADAHNYGYTF | TGTGCCAGCAGCTTAGGCGAGGCAGACGCACATAACTATGGCTACACCTTC
. | 13 | TRBJ2-1 | . | TRBV27 | CASSLTDYNEQFF | TGTGCCAGCAGTTTAACGGACTACAATGAGCAGTTCTTC
. | 11 | TRBJ2-7 | medium-sized | TRBV5-1 | CASSLLGEQYF | TGCGCCAGCAGCCTCCTCGGAGAGCAGTACTTC
. | 14 | TRBJ2-2 | . | TRBV6-5 | CASGQTVGTGELFF | TGTGCCAGCGGACAGACCGTCGGCACCGGGGAGCTGTTTTTT
TRBD1 | 16 | TRBJ1-6 | once | TRBV6-4 | CASSQTWDRGTSPLHF | TGTGCCAGCTCGCAGACCTGGGACAGGGGGACTTCACCCCTCCACTTT
TRBD1 | 15 | TRBJ2-1 | . | TRBV9 | CASSPTGTGPNEQFF | TGTGCCAGCAGCCCCACCGGGACAGGGCCCAATGAGCAGTTCTTC
TRBD2 | 16 | TRBJ2-7 | . | TRBV7-6 | CASSSGTSGGIYEQYF | TGTGCCAGCAGCTCCGGGACTAGCGGGGGTATCTACGAGCAGTACTTC
. | 15 | TRBJ1-2 | . | TRBV5-5 | CASSLEGSGLGGYTF | TGTGCCAGCAGCTTGGAGGGATCGGGATTAGGCGGCTACACCTTC
TRBD1 | 16 | TRBJ1-1 | . | TRBV9 | CASSSNRDRVATEAFF | TGTGCCAGCAGCTCGAACCGGGACAGGGTGGCCACTGAAGCTTTCTTT
. | 16 | TRBJ2-7 | few | TRBV10-3 | CAISEAGRGVIGEQYF | TGTGCCATCAGTGAGGCGGGCAGGGGAGTTATCGGCGAGCAGTACTTC
. | 15 | TRBJ2-2 | . | TRBV29-1 | CSVVLADANTGELFF | TGCAGCGTTGTTTTGGCAGACGCGAACACCGGGGAGCTGTTTTTT
. | 14 | TRBJ1-3 | . | TRBV9 | CASSVWKSGNTIYF | TGTGCCAGCAGCGTATGGAAGTCTGGAAACACCATATATTTT
. | 14 | TRBJ1-1 | . | TRBV6-5 | CASSYTTGNTEAFF | TGTGCCAGCAGTTACACCACAGGGAACACTGAAGCTTTCTTT
. | 15 | TRBJ2-7 | . | TRBV7-2 | CASSPTTAPEYEQYF | TGTGCCAGCAGCCCTACGACCGCGCCGGAGTACGAGCAGTACTTC
. | 14 | TRBJ2-1 | few | TRBV6-6 | CASSYVGSYNEQFF | TGTGCCAGCAGTTACGTGGGTTCCTACAATGAGCAGTTCTTC
TRBD2 | 12 | TRBJ2-1 | few | TRBV13 | CASSPGGNEQFF | TGTGCCAGCAGCCCGGGGGGCAATGAGCAGTTCTTC
. | 14 | TRBJ1-5 | . | TRBV27 | CASSPLRGNQPQHF | TGTGCCAGCAGTCCGCTCCGGGGCAATCAGCCCCAGCATTTT